This section outlines one TCR beta chain sequence together with its context. This entry is derived from a study of T cell changes during pregnancy in multiple sclerosis. The method was immunoSEQ multiplex PCR; TCRdb's version includes in-frame clones alone and lacks a portion of them. This table has about 110,000 clones, just under 95% appearing once. The sequence was obtained from a female donor with multiple sclerosis, enrolled in a pregnancy study. The sample in question was peripheral blood, obtained after pregnancy.

The CDR3 sequence: CASKIGGYTEAFF. In nucleotides, the CDR3 is TGTGCCAGCAAAATAGGGGGTTACACTGAAGCTTTCTTT. The chain couples TRBV13 to TRBJ1-1, with D tentatively TRBD1 (6 bases). CDR3 size: 13 residues. Germline assignment: CDR1 PRHDT and CDR2 FYEKMQ (reference sequence). The V gene lost 7 bases and the J gene lost 3 bases, with 12 bases spanning the gap.